The sequence of this T cell receptor (beta chain) was determined in a study of human T cells and chemical hapten exposure. About the research overall: Skin of the upper inner arm, approximately 2 cm by approximately 2 cm, received 2% DPC for sensitization. It was small differences in pooled library volume that mainly caused per-sample TCR yields to vary.

Points from the study as a whole: Alopecia was present in the donors, so their immune response may differ from healthy people's.

The germline V and J ends were trimmed by 1 base and 4 bases, with 2 bases remaining between them. Germline assignment: CDR1 SGHDN and CDR2 FVKESK. The CDR3 length is 12 residues. A word on this clonotype: Its antigen is unknown.

TCRdb fed the RACE reads into MiXCR, producing one record per CDR3 protein. The sample records tens of thousands of distinct CDR3 sequences, around 9.6% being singletons. Noted time point: pre-sensitization, week 0. Noted treatment: therapeutic diphenylcyclopropenone sensitization with weekly scalp DPC. The sequence came from a woman aged 40 to 50 with alopecia areata. Some clones in this sample may be carry-over from other donors' samples. The V gene is TRBV14, the J gene TRBJ1-3; D call uncertain. Sequenced here: whole blood, sampled in connection with sensitization to the hapten diphenylcyclopropenone (DPC). The CDR3 loop reads CASSQAGNTIYF. The CDR3 nucleotides are TGTGCCAGCAGCCAAGCCGGAAACACCATATATTTT.